This T cell receptor (beta chain) originates from a study of breast tumors, draining lymph nodes, adjacent tissues. Study observations and caveats: Findings are consistent with lymph node origin and intratumoral expansion of most tumor T cells.

Each CDR3 protein is one row after TCRdb ran MiXCR on the multiplex PCR reads. The sample shows approximately 52,000 distinct CDR3 sequences, roughly 40% of them seen only once. This CDR3 region has 13 residues. Germline V lookup: CDR1 MNHEY, CDR2 SVGEGT. V was cut by 7 bases and J by 1 base, with 8 bases left in between. This clonotype was counted ten times or more. Its antigen is not identified. The V gene is TRBV6-2 or TRBV6-3, the J gene TRBJ2-1; no clear D gene. Material: breast tumor tissue. This clonotype originated in a female donor with breast cancer. Some clones in this sample may be carry-over from other donors' samples. The CDR3 protein is CASNRRSYNEQFF. In nucleotides, the CDR3 is TGTGCCAGCAACCGACGGTCCTACAATGAGCAGTTCTTC.